This entry lists 9 T cell receptor beta chains sequenced from one sample in a study of molecular identifiers for immune sequencing clone quantification (dated by TCRdb to the late 2010s). The protocol used for the library was PCR. Reads for this sample came from an Illumina HiSeq 4000. Clones were called with MiXCR by TCRdb after fastp trimmed the public reads at Q25, and only in-frame beta chains were retained. All rows with the same CDR3 protein become a single entry with the most common DNA and genes. Within this sample are about half a million distinct CDR3 sequences, with roughly 23% of them counted one time only. The top ten constitute around 0.86% of the sample. Sequencing was performed on naive CD8+ T cells from blood, with Jurkat cell RNA spiked in. The cell subset or site tag for this specimen amounts to: FACS-sorted CD8+CD4-CCR7+CD45RA+ naive T cells. The receptors originated from a human donor in good health. Some libraries in this study had Jurkat cell RNA spiked in.

About this clonotype: Just one base apart from a much larger clone, this may be a read error. The V call is TRBV4-3, the J call TRBJ2-7; D is uncertain. Trimming pared 0 bases from V and 3 bases from J, leaving 9 bases between. The CDR3 length is 14 residues. In germline, CDR1 is LGHNA, CDR2 YSLEER. The CDR3 loop reads CASSQDKGHYEQYF. For the CDR3, the DNA is TGCGCCAGCAGCCAAGACAAGGGTCACTACGAGCAGTACTTC.

This clonotype was detected a few times. V and J are TRBV27 and TRBJ2-1, with D perhaps matching TRBD1 (6 bases). The length of the CDR3 is 15 residues. V lost 1 base to trimming and J lost 6 bases, with 13 bases between them. CDR1 is MNHEY and CDR2 is SMNVEV in the germline V gene (reference sequence). For the CDR3, the DNA is TGTGCCAGCAGTTTATGGGCGGTAGGGGGCAATGAGCAGTTCTTC. Its translation: CASSLWAVGGNEQFF.

About this clonotype itself: One end of the junction does not line up with germline, which may come from a read error. V and J are TRBV19 and TRBJ2-4; 10 positions match TRBD1. The CDR3 loop spans 16 amino acids. Germline CDR1 LNHDA, CDR2 SQIVND (reference sequence). For the CDR3, the DNA is TGTGCCGGTAGTGACCGGGACAGGGGAAGTAGGGACATTCAGTACTTC. This sequence encodes CAGSDRDRGSRDIQYF.

Points on this clonotype: A read error is possible here, since a much larger clone lies one base away. The V gene is TRBV5-1, the J gene TRBJ2-3, with 9 bases that match TRBD2. Germline CDR1 reads SGHRS; CDR2 reads YFSETQ. CDR3 length: 17 residues. The CDR3, as DNA: TGCGCCAGCGGCTTGGCCGGTAGCGGGAGTGGGTCAGATACGCAGTATTTT. It codes for CASGLAGSGSGSDTQYF.

The chain links TRBV30 to TRBJ2-1, with 9 positions matching TRBD2. CDR3 size: 14 residues. Trimming removed 2 bases from V and 8 bases from J; junction bases left unmatched: 7. Germline V gene sequence: CDR1 GTSNPN, CDR2 SVGIG (reference sequence). This chain's CDR3 is CAWSLAGVSDEQFF. CDR3 nucleotide sequence: TGTGCCTGGAGTTTAGCGGGGGTCTCGGATGAGCAGTTCTTC.

This clonotype was detected a few times. The rearrangement joins TRBV20-1 to TRBJ1-1; D not certain. The length of the CDR3 is 11 residues. CDR1 DFQATT and CDR2 SNEGSKA come from the germline V gene (reference sequence). Trimming cost V 3 bases and J 4 bases, with 6 bases left between them. Here the CDR3 DNA reads TGCAGTGCTAGTCTGTTCACTGAAGCTTTCTTT. It specifies CSASLFTEAFF.

This clonotype was counted ten times or more. The rearrangement uses TRBV6-5 and TRBJ1-1; 9 bases map to TRBD1. J gave up 5 bases and V 0 bases, and 4 bases lay outside the gene matches. The CDR3 runs 15 residues. Germline V gene sequence: CDR1 MNHEY, CDR2 SVGAGI. Here the CDR3 reads CASSYSTGGGTEAFF. In nucleotides, the CDR3 is TGTGCCAGCAGTTACTCGACAGGGGGAGGTACTGAAGCTTTCTTT.

This clonotype was observed a few times. The V gene is TRBV27, the J gene TRBJ2-7, with D possibly TRBD1 on 5 matching bases. Germline values: CDR1 MNHEY, CDR2 SMNVEV (reference sequence). The V and J ends lost 3 bases and 2 bases respectively, with 8 bases between them. The CDR3 runs to 13 residues. The CDR3 protein is CASSFGAAYEQYF. CDR3 DNA sequence: TGTGCCAGCAGTTTTGGGGCAGCCTACGAGCAGTACTTC.

Regarding this clonotype: This may be a read error, as it is one base from a much larger clone. The chain carries TRBV12-3 or TRBV12-4 and TRBJ2-1; tentatively, D is TRBD1 (9 bases). The CDR3 extends over 14 amino acids. The CDR3 region has the DNA TGTGCCAGCAATTTAGCGGGACAGGGCTATGAGCAGTTCTTC. Its translation is CASNLAGQGYEQFF.